This TCR beta chain stems from a study of radiotherapy plus CTLA-4 blockade in lung cancer. Across the whole study: Objective responses arose in about 18% of patients, and under 40% experienced disease control.

Germline V CDR1 and CDR2: LGHNA, YSLEER. CDR3 length equals 15 residues. The ends were cut back, 0 bases at V and 0 bases at J, with 6 bases in the middle. TCRdb's copy holds only in-frame clones and misses some; the assay was immunoSEQ multiplex PCR. The sample has 45,000 or so clones; over 75% are singletons. The sequencing here drew on peripheral blood, taken from a patient treated with radiotherapy plus ipilimumab. The rearrangement links TRBV4-3 to TRBJ2-1, with no clear D. The receptor's source is a human donor with non-small cell lung cancer whose response to radiotherapy plus ipilimumab could not be evaluated. CDR3 in DNA: TGCGCCAGCAGCCAAGATGACACCTCCTACAATGAGCAGTTCTTC. Protein sequence: CASSQDDTSYNEQFF.